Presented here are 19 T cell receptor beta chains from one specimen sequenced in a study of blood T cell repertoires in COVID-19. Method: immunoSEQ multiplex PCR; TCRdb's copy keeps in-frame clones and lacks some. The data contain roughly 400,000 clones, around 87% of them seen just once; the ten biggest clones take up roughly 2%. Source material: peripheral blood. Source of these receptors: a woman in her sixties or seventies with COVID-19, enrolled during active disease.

This CDR3 reads CASSFSGDKVEKLFF. The CDR3, as DNA: TGTGCCAGCAGCTTCTCCGGGGACAAAGTTGAAAAACTGTTTTTT. This chain connects TRBV7-6 to TRBJ1-4; tentatively, D is TRBD1 (6 bases). Germline CDR1 and CDR2: SGHVS and FNYEAQ. The CDR3 totals 15 residues. The V end lost 3 bases, the J end lost 7 bases, and 15 bases lay between the germline ends.

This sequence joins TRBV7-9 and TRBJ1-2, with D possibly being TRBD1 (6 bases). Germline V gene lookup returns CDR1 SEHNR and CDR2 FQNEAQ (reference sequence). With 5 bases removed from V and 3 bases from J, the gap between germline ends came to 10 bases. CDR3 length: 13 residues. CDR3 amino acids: CASSQQGDYGYTF. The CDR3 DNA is TGTGCCAGCAGCCAACAGGGCGACTATGGCTACACCTTC. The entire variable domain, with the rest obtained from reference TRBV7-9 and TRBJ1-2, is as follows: DTGVSQNPRHKITKRGQNVTFRCDPISEHNRLYWYRQTLGQGPEFLTYFQNEAQLEKSRLLSDRFSAERPKGSFSTLEIQRTEQGDSAMYLCASSQQGDYGYTFGSGTRLTVV.

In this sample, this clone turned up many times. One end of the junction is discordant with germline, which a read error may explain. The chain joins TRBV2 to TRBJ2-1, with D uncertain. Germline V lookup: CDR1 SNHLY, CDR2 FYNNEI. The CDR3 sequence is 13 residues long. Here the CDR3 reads CASRQNSNNEQFF. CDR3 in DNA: TGTGCCAGCAGACAGAACTCCAACAATGAGCAGTTCTTC.

The chain's CDR3 is CSVSDRGGDEQFF. CDR3 nucleotide sequence: TGCAGCGTTTCCGACAGGGGAGGGGATGAGCAGTTCTTC. The J gene is TRBJ2-1, the V gene TRBV29-1; tentatively, D is TRBD1 (8 bases). CDR3 length: 13 amino acids. The germline gives CDR1 SQVTM, CDR2 ANQGSEA. The V and J ends lost 5 bases and 8 bases respectively, with 16 bases between them.

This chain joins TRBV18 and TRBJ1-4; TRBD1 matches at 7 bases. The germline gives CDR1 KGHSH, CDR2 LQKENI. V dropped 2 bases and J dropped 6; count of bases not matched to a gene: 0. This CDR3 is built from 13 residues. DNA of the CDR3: TGTGCCAGCTCACCAGGACAGGATGAAAAACTGTTTTTT. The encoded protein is CASSPGQDEKLFF.

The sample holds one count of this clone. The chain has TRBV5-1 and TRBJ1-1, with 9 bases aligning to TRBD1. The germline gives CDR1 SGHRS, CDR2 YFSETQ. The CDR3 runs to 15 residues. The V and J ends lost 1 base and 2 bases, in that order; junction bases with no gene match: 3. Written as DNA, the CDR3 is TGCGCCAGCAGCTTGATGGGACAGGGTAACACTGAAGCTTTCTTT. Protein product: CASSLMGQGNTEAFF.

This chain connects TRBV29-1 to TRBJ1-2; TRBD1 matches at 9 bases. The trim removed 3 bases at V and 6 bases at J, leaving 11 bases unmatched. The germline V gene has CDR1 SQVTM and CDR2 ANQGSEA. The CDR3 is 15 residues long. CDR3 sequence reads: CSVDFISGTGNGYTF. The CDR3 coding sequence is TGCAGCGTTGATTTTATCTCGGGGACAGGGAATGGCTACACCTTC.

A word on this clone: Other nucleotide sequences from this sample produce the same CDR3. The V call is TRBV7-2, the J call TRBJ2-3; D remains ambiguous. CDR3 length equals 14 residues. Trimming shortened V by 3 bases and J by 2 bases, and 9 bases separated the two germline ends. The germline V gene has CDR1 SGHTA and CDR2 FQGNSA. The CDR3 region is CASSLRRSTDTQYF. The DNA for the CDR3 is TGTGCCAGCAGCTTGAGGCGGTCCACAGATACGCAGTATTTT.

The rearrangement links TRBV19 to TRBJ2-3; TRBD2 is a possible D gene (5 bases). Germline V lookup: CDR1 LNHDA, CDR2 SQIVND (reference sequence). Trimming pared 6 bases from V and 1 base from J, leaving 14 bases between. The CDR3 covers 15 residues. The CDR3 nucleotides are TGTGCCAGTAGCACTAAAGGAGGAGGCACAGATACGCAGTATTTT. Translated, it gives CASSTKGGGTDTQYF. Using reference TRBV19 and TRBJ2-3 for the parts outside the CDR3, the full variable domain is DGGITQSPKYLFRKEGQNVTLSCEQNLNHDAMYWYRQDPGQGLRLIYYSQIVNDFQKGDIAEGYSVSREKKESFPLTVTSAQKNPTAFYLCASSTKGGGTDTQYFGPGTRLTVL.

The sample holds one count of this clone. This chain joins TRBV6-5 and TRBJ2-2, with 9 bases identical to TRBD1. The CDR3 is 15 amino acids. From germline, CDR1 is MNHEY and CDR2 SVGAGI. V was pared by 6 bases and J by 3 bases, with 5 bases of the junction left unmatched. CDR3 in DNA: TGTGCCAGCAGCAAGGGGGACAGGGACACCGGGGAGCTGTTTTTT. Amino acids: CASSKGDRDTGELFF.

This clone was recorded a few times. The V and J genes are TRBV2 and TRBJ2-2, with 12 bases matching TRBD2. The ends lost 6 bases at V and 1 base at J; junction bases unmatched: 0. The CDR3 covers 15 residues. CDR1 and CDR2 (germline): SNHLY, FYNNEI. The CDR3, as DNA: TGTGCCAGCAGACTAGCGGGGGGGAACACCGGGGAGCTGTTTTTT. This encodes CASRLAGGNTGELFF.

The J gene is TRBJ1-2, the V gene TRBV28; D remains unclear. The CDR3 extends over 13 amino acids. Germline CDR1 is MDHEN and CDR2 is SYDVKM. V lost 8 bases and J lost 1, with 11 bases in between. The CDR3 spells CASRVTSNYGYTF. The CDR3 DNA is TGTGCCAGCCGGGTCACTAGTAACTATGGCTACACCTTC.

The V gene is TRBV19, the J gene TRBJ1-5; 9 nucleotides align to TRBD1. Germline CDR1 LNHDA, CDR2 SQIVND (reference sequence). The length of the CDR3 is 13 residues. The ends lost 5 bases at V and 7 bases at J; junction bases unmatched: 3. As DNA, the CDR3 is TGTGCCAGTAGTGGGACAGGGCGGCAGCCCCAGCATTTT. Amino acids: CASSGTGRQPQHF.

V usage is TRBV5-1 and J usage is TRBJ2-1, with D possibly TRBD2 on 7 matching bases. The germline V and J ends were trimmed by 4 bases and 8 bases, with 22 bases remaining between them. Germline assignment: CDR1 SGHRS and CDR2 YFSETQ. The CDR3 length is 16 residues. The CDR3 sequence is CASSPLGGGPSHEQFF. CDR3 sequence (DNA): TGCGCCAGCAGCCCCTTGGGCGGGGGCCCTTCTCATGAGCAGTTCTTC.

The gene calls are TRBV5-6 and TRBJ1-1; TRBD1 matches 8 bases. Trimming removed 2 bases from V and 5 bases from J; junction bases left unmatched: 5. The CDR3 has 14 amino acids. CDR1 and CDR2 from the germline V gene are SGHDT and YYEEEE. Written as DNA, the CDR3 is TGTGCCAGCAGCTTTAGGACAGGGTGGACTGAAGCTTTCTTT. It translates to CASSFRTGWTEAFF.

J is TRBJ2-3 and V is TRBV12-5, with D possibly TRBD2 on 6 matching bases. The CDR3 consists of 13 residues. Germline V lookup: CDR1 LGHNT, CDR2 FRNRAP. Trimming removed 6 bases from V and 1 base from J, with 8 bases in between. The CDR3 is CASGTGGTDTQYF. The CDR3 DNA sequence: TGTGCTAGTGGGACGGGGGGCACAGATACGCAGTATTTT. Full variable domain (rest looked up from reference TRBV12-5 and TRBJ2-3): DARVTQTPRHKVTEMGQEVTMRCQPILGHNTVFWYRQTMMQGLELLAYFRNRAPLDDSGMPKDRFSAEMPDATLATLKIQPSEPRDSAVYFCASGTGGTDTQYFGPGTRLTVL.

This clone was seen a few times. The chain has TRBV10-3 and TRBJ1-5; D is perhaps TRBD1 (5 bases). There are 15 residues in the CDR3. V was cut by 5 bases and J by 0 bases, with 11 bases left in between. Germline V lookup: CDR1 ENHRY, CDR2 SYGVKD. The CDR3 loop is CAISRFGGSNQPQHF. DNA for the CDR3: TGTGCCATCAGTCGATTCGGGGGTAGCAATCAGCCCCAGCATTTT.

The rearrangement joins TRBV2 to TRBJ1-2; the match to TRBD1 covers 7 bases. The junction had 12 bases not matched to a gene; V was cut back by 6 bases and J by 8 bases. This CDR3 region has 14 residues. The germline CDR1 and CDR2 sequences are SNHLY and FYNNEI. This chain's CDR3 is CASRATGTERGYTF. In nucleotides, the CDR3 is TGTGCCAGCAGGGCAACAGGGACAGAACGCGGCTACACCTTC.

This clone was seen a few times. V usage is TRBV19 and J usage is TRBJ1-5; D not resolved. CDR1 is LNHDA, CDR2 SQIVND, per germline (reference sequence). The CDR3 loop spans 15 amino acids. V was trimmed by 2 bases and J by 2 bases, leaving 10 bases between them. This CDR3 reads CASSIPSAGNQPQHF. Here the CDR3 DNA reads TGTGCCAGTAGTATACCTTCAGCGGGCAATCAGCCCCAGCATTTT. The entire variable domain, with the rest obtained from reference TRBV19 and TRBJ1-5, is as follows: DGGITQSPKYLFRKEGQNVTLSCEQNLNHDAMYWYRQDPGQGLRLIYYSQIVNDFQKGDIAEGYSVSREKKESFPLTVTSAQKNPTAFYLCASSIPSAGNQPQHFGDGTRLSIL.